This T cell receptor (beta chain) was captured in a study of human T cells and chemical hapten exposure. Study-wide findings and caveats: DPC sensitization did not alter TCRs above 1 in 1000 frequency. Expanded TCRs formed significantly more large CDR3 similarity clusters than controls.

To note about this clonotype: Its antigen is not identified.

Time point reported: pre-sensitization, week 0. Treatment reported: therapeutic diphenylcyclopropenone sensitization with weekly scalp DPC. From whole blood left unfractionated, total RNA was extracted. TCRdb passed the RACE reads through MiXCR, listing each CDR3 protein once. The sample consists of about 55,000 distinct CDR3 sequences, approximately 9.6% of them appearing once. The source was whole blood, collected in connection with sensitization to the hapten diphenylcyclopropenone (DPC). The receptor was isolated from a woman aged 25 to 45 with alopecia areata. Some clones in this sample may be carry-over from other donors' samples.

Written as DNA, the CDR3 is TGTGCCAGCAGTAGGGACAGGGGGTCGAACACCGGGGAGCTGTTTTTT. Translation: CASSRDRGSNTGELFF. The chain carries TRBV6-5 and TRBJ2-2; 11 bases are a match to TRBD1. Germline V gene sequence: CDR1 MNHEY, CDR2 SVGAGI. This CDR3 has 16 amino acids. The J segment lost 0 bases and the V segment lost 5 bases, leaving 2 bases of the junction unmatched.